This is a list of T cell receptor beta chains from one sample in a study of CD8 T cells in ankylosing spondylitis. Using its own MiXCR run on the 5' RACE reads, TCRdb lists one record per CDR3 protein. This repertoire shows roughly 130,000 distinct CDR3 sequences, about a tenth found once; its top ten account for 3% to 4%. Sequencing input: blood, either unsorted or a sorted T cell fraction (not recorded which). The receptors derive from a male donor with ankylosing spondylitis or in good health (not recorded which). Both conserved end residues are part of each CDR3. Each record gives: D gene, clone size, V gene, J gene, CDR3 protein, CDR3 DNA. D genes are given only for firm matches. Size tells how often a clone was seen (once, few, many) or the class of an expanded clone, and some rows leave it out.

d_call: TRBD2
clone_size: .
v_call: TRBV7-3
j_call: TRBJ2-3
cdr3_aa: CASSLLAGGPGDTQYF
cdr3_nt: TGTGCCAGCAGCTTATTAGCGGGAGGGCCGGGAGATACGCAGTATTTT

d_call: TRBD1
clone_size: many
v_call: TRBV30
j_call: TRBJ2-7
cdr3_aa: CAWDRGTREQYF
cdr3_nt: TGTGCCTGGGACAGGGGGACGCGGGAGCAGTACTTC

d_call: .
clone_size: few
v_call: TRBV7-2
j_call: TRBJ2-7
cdr3_aa: CASSLNTPGPLSYEQYF
cdr3_nt: TGTGCCAGCAGCTTAAACACACCGGGACCTCTCTCCTACGAGCAGTACTTC

d_call: TRBD1
clone_size: many
v_call: TRBV6-1
j_call: TRBJ2-3
cdr3_aa: CASSDLSAGGASPQYF
cdr3_nt: TGTGCCAGCAGTGACCTCTCGGCAGGGGGCGCGAGTCCGCAGTATTTT

d_call: TRBD2
clone_size: many
v_call: TRBV7-2
j_call: TRBJ2-7
cdr3_aa: CASSLVPSGRSEQYF
cdr3_nt: TGTGCCAGCAGCTTAGTCCCTAGCGGGAGAAGCGAGCAGTACTTC

d_call: TRBD2
clone_size: .
v_call: TRBV11-1
j_call: TRBJ2-1
cdr3_aa: CASSGGTSGSKRAGWYNEQFF
cdr3_nt: TGTGCCAGCAGCGGCGGGACTAGCGGGAGTAAAAGGGCAGGGTGGTACAATGAGCAGTTCTTC

d_call: TRBD2
clone_size: few
v_call: TRBV7-8
j_call: TRBJ2-1
cdr3_aa: CASSPLSGEGRHNEQFF
cdr3_nt: TGTGCCAGCAGCCCCCTTAGCGGGGAGGGTCGCCACAATGAGCAGTTCTTC

d_call: .
clone_size: many
v_call: TRBV29-1
j_call: TRBJ2-1
cdr3_aa: CSVAVSSYNEQFF
cdr3_nt: TGCAGCGTTGCGGTGAGCTCCTACAATGAGCAGTTCTTC

d_call: .
clone_size: many
v_call: TRBV5-1
j_call: TRBJ2-2
cdr3_aa: CASRTGDTGELFF
cdr3_nt: TGCGCCAGCAGGACAGGCGACACCGGGGAGCTGTTTTTT

d_call: .
clone_size: many
v_call: TRBV7-2
j_call: TRBJ1-4
cdr3_aa: CASSFSDPSTNEKLFF
cdr3_nt: TGTGCCAGCAGCTTCAGCGATCCATCAACTAATGAAAAACTGTTTTTT

d_call: .
clone_size: .
v_call: TRBV5-1
j_call: TRBJ2-7
cdr3_aa: CASSLGARSGGPNYEQYF
cdr3_nt: TGCGCCAGCAGCCTCGGAGCCCGCTCAGGAGGGCCCAACTACGAGCAGTACTTC

d_call: TRBD2
clone_size: few
v_call: TRBV6-2/TRBV6-3
j_call: TRBJ2-7
cdr3_aa: CASRVGLAGLYEQYF
cdr3_nt: TGTGCCAGCAGGGTAGGACTAGCGGGCCTCTACGAGCAGTACTTC

d_call: .
clone_size: many
v_call: TRBV20-1
j_call: TRBJ2-1
cdr3_aa: CSASPMTEQFF
cdr3_nt: TGCAGTGCTAGCCCAATGACTGAGCAGTTCTTC

d_call: TRBD2
clone_size: .
v_call: TRBV9
j_call: TRBJ2-1
cdr3_aa: CASSVNLAGHNEQFF
cdr3_nt: TGTGCCAGCAGCGTAAATCTAGCGGGACACAATGAGCAGTTCTTC

d_call: TRBD2
clone_size: .
v_call: TRBV7-2
j_call: TRBJ2-7
cdr3_aa: CASSPAGGSTYEQYF
cdr3_nt: TGTGCCAGCAGCCCGGCGGGAGGTTCGACCTACGAGCAGTACTTC

d_call: .
clone_size: .
v_call: TRBV7-2
j_call: TRBJ2-7
cdr3_aa: CASSENYEQYF
cdr3_nt: TGTGCCAGCAGCGAGAATTACGAGCAGTACTTC

d_call: .
clone_size: .
v_call: TRBV28
j_call: TRBJ2-7
cdr3_aa: CASSSKDGYYEQYF
cdr3_nt: TGTGCCAGCAGTTCCAAGGACGGATACTACGAGCAGTACTTC

d_call: TRBD2
clone_size: few
v_call: TRBV12-3/TRBV12-4
j_call: TRBJ2-3
cdr3_aa: CASRRSGGQSDTQYF
cdr3_nt: TGTGCCAGCAGGAGATCGGGAGGCCAGTCAGATACGCAGTATTTT

d_call: TRBD1
clone_size: many
v_call: TRBV6-2/TRBV6-3
j_call: TRBJ2-4
cdr3_aa: CASRKTGMDIQYF
cdr3_nt: TGTGCCAGCAGGAAGACAGGGATGGACATTCAGTACTTC

d_call: .
clone_size: .
v_call: TRBV29-1
j_call: TRBJ2-5
cdr3_aa: CSVDPTGQYF
cdr3_nt: TGCAGCGTTGATCCCACCGGGCAGTACTTC

d_call: .
clone_size: many
v_call: TRBV20-1
j_call: TRBJ2-1
cdr3_aa: CSARRVWGQGLDNEQFF
cdr3_nt: TGCAGTGCCCGGAGGGTCTGGGGGCAGGGGCTCGACAATGAGCAGTTCTTC

d_call: .
clone_size: many
v_call: TRBV20-1
j_call: TRBJ1-4
cdr3_aa: CSARTGGRINEKLFF
cdr3_nt: TGCAGTGCTAGGACGGGCGGACGTATTAATGAAAAACTGTTTTTT